These T cell receptor beta chains were read from a single sample in a study of T cell changes during pregnancy in multiple sclerosis. Repertoires were generated with immunoSEQ multiplex PCR, while TCRdb's copy carries only in-frame clones and drops some. The sample includes tens of thousands of clones, 85% to 95% of them seen just once. This sample comprised CD4+ T cells from peripheral blood mononuclear cells, obtained in the third trimester of pregnancy. Receptors originate from a female donor with multiple sclerosis, enrolled in a pregnancy study. Both conserved end residues are part of each CDR3. Each record gives: CDR3 length, clone size, D gene, V gene, J gene, CDR3 DNA, CDR3 protein. A D gene is named only where the DNA matches it firmly. Rows may omit the clone size; those that give it use once, few, many or a size class.

length: 14; size: -; D: TRBD1; V: TRBV5-1; J: TRBJ1-2; DNA: TGCGCCAGCAGCTTACAAGGGGGCGGCTATGGCTACACCTTC; CDR3: CASSLQGGGYGYTF
length: 20; size: -; D: TRBD2; V: TRBV4-3; J: TRBJ2-1; DNA: TGCGCCAGCAGCCCAGTTGGGGCATCGCGGACTAGCGGGGGTTACAATGAGCAGTTCTTC; CDR3: CASSPVGASRTSGGYNEQFF
length: 14; size: -; D: -; V: TRBV5-1; J: TRBJ2-5; DNA: TGCGCCAGCAGCTTGGTTCCGGGAAAAGAGACCCAGTACTTC; CDR3: CASSLVPGKETQYF
length: 13; size: -; D: -; V: TRBV15; J: TRBJ2-1; DNA: TGTGCCACCAGCAGGGGGGGAGGACAAGAGCAGTTCTTC; CDR3: CATSRGGGQEQFF
length: 15; size: -; D: TRBD1; V: TRBV14; J: TRBJ1-3; DNA: TGTGCCAGCAGCCAGGGACAGGGCAAAGGAAACACCATATATTTT; CDR3: CASSQGQGKGNTIYF
length: 18; size: -; D: TRBD2; V: TRBV28; J: TRBJ2-1; DNA: TGTGCCAGCAGTTCAACAAGCGGGAGCCCTATTGACTACAATGAGCAGTTCTTC; CDR3: CASSSTSGSPIDYNEQFF
length: 15; size: -; D: -; V: TRBV9; J: TRBJ1-3; DNA: TGTGCCAGCAGCGTCGGCAGCGCCCGTGGAAACACCATATATTTT; CDR3: CASSVGSARGNTIYF
length: 13; size: -; D: TRBD2; V: TRBV18; J: TRBJ2-1; DNA: TGTGCCAGCTCACCACCGGGGGGGAATGAGCAGTTCTTC; CDR3: CASSPPGGNEQFF
length: 14; size: -; D: TRBD1; V: TRBV2; J: TRBJ1-5; DNA: TGTGCCAGCAGCCGACAGGGGTCCAATCAGCCCCAGCATTTT; CDR3: CASSRQGSNQPQHF
length: 17; size: -; D: TRBD2; V: TRBV4-2; J: TRBJ2-1; DNA: TGTGCCAGCAGCCAAGCCGGAGCGGGAATTGGAGGGAATGAGCAGTTCTTC; CDR3: CASSQAGAGIGGNEQFF
length: 17; size: -; D: TRBD1; V: TRBV6-1; J: TRBJ1-2; DNA: TGTGCCAGCAGTGGTTTTCGAAGGGACAGGGAGGACTATGGCTACACCTTC; CDR3: CASSGFRRDREDYGYTF
length: 15; size: -; D: TRBD1; V: TRBV6-6; J: TRBJ1-1; DNA: TGTGCCAGCAGCTCCCCCAGGGGGTGGAACACTGAAGCTTTCTTT; CDR3: CASSSPRGWNTEAFF
length: 15; size: -; D: -; V: TRBV6-5; J: TRBJ2-7; DNA: TGTGCCAGCAGTTACGTCGGTGACAGGTCTCGGGAGCAGTACTTC; CDR3: CASSYVGDRSREQYF
length: 15; size: -; D: -; V: TRBV15; J: TRBJ1-1; DNA: TGTGCCACCAGCAGAGACGGGTCCAGAGCAACTCGAGCTTTCTTT; CDR3: CATSRDGSRATRAFF
length: 15; size: -; D: TRBD2; V: TRBV7-3; J: TRBJ2-5; DNA: TGTGCCAGCAGCTTACTCGGGGGGGCCCAAGAGACCCAGTACTTC; CDR3: CASSLLGGAQETQYF
length: 16; size: -; D: TRBD2; V: TRBV10-3; J: TRBJ2-1; DNA: TGTGCCATCAGTGGAGGGGGACTAGCGGGAGACAATGAGCAGTTCTTC; CDR3: CAISGGGLAGDNEQFF
length: 15; size: -; D: TRBD1; V: TRBV6-6; J: TRBJ1-5; DNA: TGTGCCAGCAGGGGACAGGGGAGAGAGACGAAGCCCCAGCATTTT; CDR3: CASRGQGRETKPQHF
length: 18; size: -; D: TRBD2; V: TRBV15; J: TRBJ2-1; DNA: TGTGCCACCAGCAGAGTGGGGACTAGCGGGAGGTACTACAATGAGCAGTTCTTC; CDR3: CATSRVGTSGRYYNEQFF
length: 15; size: -; D: -; V: TRBV27; J: TRBJ2-7; DNA: TGTGCCAGCAGTTTATCGTCGGGACAAAACTACGAGCAGTACTTC; CDR3: CASSLSSGQNYEQYF
length: 16; size: -; D: -; V: TRBV27; J: TRBJ2-2; DNA: TGTGCCAGCACCTACCGGGATCTCGCGAACACCGGGGAGCTGTTTTTT; CDR3: CASTYRDLANTGELFF
length: 16; size: -; D: TRBD2; V: TRBV27; J: TRBJ2-3; DNA: TGTGCCAGCAGTCACACGAGACTAGCGCTCACAGATACGCAGTATTTT; CDR3: CASSHTRLALTDTQYF
length: 16; size: -; D: -; V: TRBV4-3; J: TRBJ1-1; DNA: TGCGCCAGCAGCCGTACGATACAGGGTAAGAACACTGAAGCTTTCTTT; CDR3: CASSRTIQGKNTEAFF
length: 15; size: -; D: -; V: TRBV7-8; J: TRBJ2-7; DNA: TGTGCCAGCAGCCAAAGTCCCCGAGACTACTACGAGCAGTACTTC; CDR3: CASSQSPRDYYEQYF
length: 15; size: -; D: TRBD1; V: TRBV19; J: TRBJ2-3; DNA: TGTGCCAGTACCTTGACAGGGGAACACACAGATACGCAGTATTTT; CDR3: CASTLTGEHTDTQYF
length: 16; size: -; D: TRBD2; V: TRBV9; J: TRBJ2-3; DNA: TGTGCCAGCAGCGTAGTGGCGGGGGGGAGCACAGATACGCAGTATTTT; CDR3: CASSVVAGGSTDTQYF
length: 14; size: -; D: -; V: TRBV7-6; J: TRBJ1-4; DNA: TGTGCCAGCAGCTTCGGGAACTCTCATGAAAAACTGTTTTTT; CDR3: CASSFGNSHEKLFF
length: 17; size: -; D: TRBD2; V: TRBV18; J: TRBJ2-3; DNA: TGTGCCAGCTCGCCACTAGCGGGGGGGCCGGGGACAGATACGCAGTATTTT; CDR3: CASSPLAGGPGTDTQYF
length: 16; size: -; D: TRBD2; V: TRBV15; J: TRBJ2-3; DNA: TGTGCCACCAGCAGAGAGATGAGGCGGGGGGAGGGTACGCAGTATTTT; CDR3: CATSREMRRGEGTQYF
length: 15; size: -; D: TRBD1; V: TRBV29-1; J: TRBJ1-2; DNA: TGCAGCGTTGAAGGAGGCCCGACAGGGAACTATGGCTACACCTTC; CDR3: CSVEGGPTGNYGYTF
length: 14; size: -; D: -; V: TRBV30; J: TRBJ2-1; DNA: TGTGCCTGGAGTATCATCCCGGTTTACAATGAGCAGTTCTTC; CDR3: CAWSIIPVYNEQFF
length: 15; size: -; D: TRBD2; V: TRBV28; J: TRBJ2-2; DNA: TGTGCCAGCAGTTCGACTAGCGCTAGAGCCGGGGAGCTGTTTTTT; CDR3: CASSSTSARAGELFF
length: 13; size: -; D: -; V: TRBV7-2; J: TRBJ2-7; DNA: TGTGCCAGCAGCTTACCTACGACCTACGAGCAGTACTTC; CDR3: CASSLPTTYEQYF
length: 15; size: -; D: TRBD1; V: TRBV7-8; J: TRBJ2-1; DNA: TGTGCCAGCAGCTATAGGACAGGGGCGTACAATGAGCAGTTCTTC; CDR3: CASSYRTGAYNEQFF
length: 16; size: once; D: TRBD2; V: TRBV6-5; J: TRBJ2-7; DNA: TGTGCCAGCAGTTCCCCTAGCGGGAAATTCCCCTACGAGCAGTACTTC; CDR3: CASSSPSGKFPYEQYF
length: 15; size: -; D: TRBD1; V: TRBV19; J: TRBJ2-5; DNA: TGTGCCAGTAGTTCCGGGACAGGGTTAGGAGAGACCCAGTACTTC; CDR3: CASSSGTGLGETQYF
length: 14; size: -; D: -; V: TRBV7-2; J: TRBJ2-5; DNA: TGTGCCAGCAGCTTAGGGGCAGGAAAAGAGACCCAGTACTTC; CDR3: CASSLGAGKETQYF
length: 14; size: -; D: -; V: TRBV9; J: TRBJ2-6; DNA: TGTGCCAGCAGTCCCGGGTCCGGGGCCAACGTCCTGACTTTC; CDR3: CASSPGSGANVLTF
length: 18; size: -; D: -; V: TRBV9; J: TRBJ2-1; DNA: TGTGCCAGCAGCGTAGCGCCCCAGGGACTCGGTGCCTACAATGAGCAGTTCTTC; CDR3: CASSVAPQGLGAYNEQFF
length: 14; size: once; D: -; V: TRBV7-8; J: TRBJ1-5; DNA: TGTGCCAGCAGCGTTGAGTTGGGCAATCAGCCCCAGCATTTT; CDR3: CASSVELGNQPQHF
length: 20; size: once; D: TRBD2; V: TRBV6-4; J: TRBJ2-1; DNA: TGTGCCAGCAGTGAAAAAAGTAATACGGTCCTAGCGGGACGCCTCAATGAGCAGTTCTTC; CDR3: CASSEKSNTVLAGRLNEQFF
length: 14; size: -; D: -; V: TRBV19; J: TRBJ1-4; DNA: TGTGCCAGTAGTATAGGACAGGTTAATGAAAAACTGTCTTTT; CDR3: CASSIGQVNEKLSF
length: 16; size: -; D: -; V: TRBV7-3; J: TRBJ2-3; DNA: TGTGCCAGCAGCCCGACGGGACAAATAAGCACAGATACGCAGTATTTT; CDR3: CASSPTGQISTDTQYF
length: 12; size: -; D: -; V: TRBV9; J: TRBJ2-1; DNA: TGTGCCAGCAGCGGGGCTCGGGGTGAGCAGTTCTTC; CDR3: CASSGARGEQFF
length: 13; size: -; D: -; V: TRBV28; J: TRBJ1-1; DNA: TGTGCCAGCAGTGCACTGCTGAACACTGAAGCTTTCTTT; CDR3: CASSALLNTEAFF
length: 17; size: -; D: -; V: TRBV7-9; J: TRBJ2-3; DNA: TGTGCCAGCAGAGGAGGGACAGTTAGAGGCAGGACAGATACGCAGTATTTT; CDR3: CASRGGTVRGRTDTQYF
length: 13; size: few; D: TRBD2; V: TRBV10-1; J: TRBJ2-7; DNA: TGCGCCAGCAGTGAAAGCGGGAGGGCCGAGCAGTACTTC; CDR3: CASSESGRAEQYF
length: 14; size: -; D: -; V: TRBV6-5; J: TRBJ1-3; DNA: TGTGCCAGCAGGCATACAGACTCTGGAAACACCATATATTTT; CDR3: CASRHTDSGNTIYF
length: 14; size: -; D: TRBD1; V: TRBV5-4; J: TRBJ2-3; DNA: TGTGCCAGCAGCTGGGACAGCCGCACAGATACGCAGTATTTT; CDR3: CASSWDSRTDTQYF
length: 13; size: once; D: -; V: TRBV7-2; J: TRBJ2-3; DNA: TGTGCCAGCAGCTTCCCACAGGGAAATACGCAGTATTTT; CDR3: CASSFPQGNTQYF
length: 14; size: -; D: TRBD1; V: TRBV6-6; J: TRBJ1-1; DNA: TGTGCCAGCAGTTACTCGACGGGACAGGGGGCAGCTTTCTTT; CDR3: CASSYSTGQGAAFF
length: 14; size: -; D: TRBD1; V: TRBV7-2; J: TRBJ1-4; DNA: TGTGCCAGCAGCACGACAGGGAAAAGGGAAAAACTGTTTTTT; CDR3: CASSTTGKREKLFF
length: 11; size: -; D: -; V: TRBV6-1; J: TRBJ1-1; DNA: TGTGCCAGCAAATCCGTCTTGGAAGCTTTCTTT; CDR3: CASKSVLEAFF
length: 13; size: -; D: -; V: TRBV5-1; J: TRBJ2-7; DNA: TGCGCCAGCAGCTTGGGAGCATACTACGAGCAGTACTTC; CDR3: CASSLGAYYEQYF
length: 14; size: once; D: -; V: TRBV4-1; J: TRBJ2-5; DNA: TGCGCCAGCAGCCACCGGGACTTTCAAGAGACCCAGTACTTC; CDR3: CASSHRDFQETQYF
length: 12; size: -; D: -; V: TRBV27; J: TRBJ2-1; DNA: TGTGCCAGCGCAATTCAGGGGAATGAGCAGTTCTTC; CDR3: CASAIQGNEQFF
length: 15; size: -; D: TRBD1; V: TRBV28; J: TRBJ1-4; DNA: TGTGCCAGCAGAGGGGGACAGGGGGGTAATGAAAAACTGTTTTTT; CDR3: CASRGGQGGNEKLFF
length: 19; size: -; D: TRBD2; V: TRBV28; J: TRBJ2-7; DNA: TGTGCCAGCAGTTCCTCCGGGACTAGCGGGAGGGTTGGACCCTACGAGCAGTACTTC; CDR3: CASSSSGTSGRVGPYEQYF
length: 13; size: -; D: -; V: TRBV18; J: TRBJ1-1; DNA: TGTGCCAGCTCACCCCGGGGGGACACTGAAGCTTTCTTT; CDR3: CASSPRGDTEAFF
length: 11; size: medium-sized; D: -; V: TRBV20-1; J: TRBJ1-1; DNA: TGCAGTGCTAGAGAGAGCACTGAAGCTTTCTTT; CDR3: CSARESTEAFF